The source of this T cell receptor (beta chain) is a study of blood T cell repertoires in COVID-19. For the study at large: Researchers got acute and convalescent COVID-19 samples from the United States, Italy and Spain. PBMCs, B-cell-depleted T cells, or T cells were the source of the cDNA or gDNA that made up the material.

As handled by the study authors: How many nucleated cells were present was estimated from reference gene primer amplification. Sequenced by immunoSEQ multiplex PCR; TCRdb stores in-frame clones only, minus some. V, J and clone size are those of that table, while D and trimming were read from the DNA. This sample yields 220,000 or so clones, of which roughly 80% are seen a single time; about 2.3% belongs to the top ten. The V segment lost 6 bases and the J segment 7 bases; nucleotides outside the gene matches: 20. CDR1 is SGHTA and CDR2 is FQGTGA in the germline V gene. The length of the CDR3 is 19 residues.

The TCR originated in a woman aged 60-75 years with acute or convalescent COVID-19. The material sequenced was peripheral blood. The chain combines TRBV7-3 with TRBJ2-2, with 10 bases lining up with TRBD1. CDR3 sequence reads: CASSFLGAGTGVVGGELFF. As DNA, the CDR3 is TGTGCCAGCAGTTTTTTAGGAGCCGGGACAGGGGTTGTTGGCGGGGAGCTGTTTTTT.